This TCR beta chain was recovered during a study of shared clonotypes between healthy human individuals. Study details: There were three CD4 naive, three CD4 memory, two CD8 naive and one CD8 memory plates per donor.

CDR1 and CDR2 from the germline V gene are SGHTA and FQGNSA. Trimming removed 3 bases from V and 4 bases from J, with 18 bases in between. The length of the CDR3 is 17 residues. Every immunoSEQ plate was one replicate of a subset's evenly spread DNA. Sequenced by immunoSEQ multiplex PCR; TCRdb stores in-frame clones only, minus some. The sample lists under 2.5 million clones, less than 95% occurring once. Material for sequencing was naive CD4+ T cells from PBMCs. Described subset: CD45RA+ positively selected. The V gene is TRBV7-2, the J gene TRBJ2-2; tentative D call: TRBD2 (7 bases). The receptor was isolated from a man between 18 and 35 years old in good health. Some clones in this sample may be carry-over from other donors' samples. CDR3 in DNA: TGTGCCAGCAGCTTTTTATTAGGGAGGGGGACCACCGGGGAGCTGTTTTTT. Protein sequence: CASSFLLGRGTTGELFF. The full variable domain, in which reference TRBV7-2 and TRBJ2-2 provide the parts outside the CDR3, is GAGVSQSPSNKVTEKGKDVELRCDPISGHTALYWYRQSLGQGLEFLIYFQGNSAPDKSGLPSDRFSAERTGGSVSTLTIQRTQQEDSAVYLCASSFLLGRGTTGELFFGEGSRLTVL.